Following are 20 T cell receptor beta chains from one sample sequenced in a study of blood T cell repertoires in COVID-19. Clones were sequenced by immunoSEQ multiplex PCR, and TCRdb holds only the in-frame ones, with some missing. Of roughly 97,000 clones listed, 70% to 85% are singletons. What was sequenced was peripheral blood. These receptors came from a woman of 80 years or more with active or convalescent COVID-19.

The chain joins TRBV25-1 to TRBJ1-4, with a weak D call TRBD1 (6 bases). The germline V gene has CDR1 MGHDK and CDR2 SYGVNS. V gave up 1 base and J gave up 5 bases, with 11 bases separating them. The CDR3 is 15 residues long. The CDR3 is CASSESTGLNEKLFF. The CDR3 DNA is TGTGCCAGCAGTGAATCAACAGGGCTCAATGAAAAACTGTTTTTT.

The chain has TRBV5-1 and TRBJ1-5; TRBD1 matches at 9 bases. Germline V lookup: CDR1 SGHRS, CDR2 YFSETQ. J was trimmed by 6 bases and V by 4 bases; bases with no gene match: 2. The CDR3 runs to 13 residues. DNA of the CDR3: TGCGCCAGCAGCACGGGACAGGGTCAGCCCCAGCATTTT. It specifies CASSTGQGQPQHF. The full variable domain, its missing parts supplied by reference TRBV5-1 and TRBJ1-5, is KAGVTQTPRYLIKTRGQQVTLSCSPISGHRSVSWYQQTPGQGLQFLFEYFSETQRNKGNFPGRFSGRQFSNSRSEMNVSTLELGDSALYLCASSTGQGQPQHFGDGTRLSIL.

The rearrangement joins TRBV28 to TRBJ2-1, with TRBD2 matching over 13 bases. The CDR3 has 19 residues. V shed 6 bases and J 2 bases; nucleotides not matched to a gene: 13. Germline values: CDR1 MDHEN, CDR2 SYDVKM. The CDR3 protein is CASSSLPGLAGRTYNEQFF. For the CDR3, the DNA is TGTGCCAGCAGCTCACTTCCGGGACTAGCGGGACGTACCTACAATGAGCAGTTCTTC.

V usage is TRBV6-1 and J usage is TRBJ1-5, with D hard to call. V lost 2 bases and J 7 bases, leaving 21 bases between the germline ends. The length of the CDR3 is 17 residues. Germline V gives CDR1 MNHNS, CDR2 SASEGT. The CDR3 loop is CASSERAGSSGGQPQHF. CDR3 nucleotides: TGTGCCAGCAGTGAAAGGGCAGGATCTTCGGGAGGGCAGCCCCAGCATTTT.

The J gene is TRBJ1-4, the V gene TRBV7-9, with D possibly TRBD1 on 6 matching bases. CDR3 length: 16 residues. Trimming removed 3 bases from V and 1 base from J, with 12 bases in between. Germline V CDR1 and CDR2: SEHNR, FQNEAQ (reference sequence). The CDR3 loop is CASSLGSGVTNEKLFF. CDR3 coding DNA: TGTGCCAGCAGCTTGGGATCAGGGGTAACTAATGAAAAACTGTTTTTT.

J is TRBJ1-5 and V is TRBV27; perhaps TRBD1 as D (5 bases). The CDR3 extends over 13 amino acids. Germline values: CDR1 MNHEY, CDR2 SMNVEV (reference sequence). V lost 4 bases and J 6 bases, leaving 10 bases between the germline ends. CDR3 in amino acids: CASSWGVGQPQHF. CDR3 DNA sequence: TGTGCCAGCAGTTGGGGGGTGGGTCAGCCCCAGCATTTT.

This clone was seen just once. V is TRBV5-4 and J is TRBJ2-5; 7 bases line up with TRBD1. CDR1 and CDR2 (germline): SGHNT, YYREEE (reference sequence). This CDR3 region has 14 residues. V dropped 4 bases and J dropped 0; count of bases not matched to a gene: 3. The CDR3 DNA follows: TGTGCCAGCAGCCGACAGGGTTACCAAGAGACCCAGTACTTC. The encoded protein is CASSRQGYQETQYF.

The chain employs TRBV28 and TRBJ1-2; a weak D match, TRBD1 (6 bases). This CDR3 has 15 residues. Germline loops: CDR1 MDHEN, CDR2 SYDVKM. V lost 2 bases and J lost 0, with 10 bases in between. CDR3 coding DNA: TGTGCCAGCAGTTTAGGGGGCCACTCTAACTATGGCTACACCTTC. Amino acid sequence: CASSLGGHSNYGYTF.

This clone has a single count. This sequence joins TRBV27 and TRBJ1-1, with D uncertain. CDR1 is MNHEY, CDR2 SMNVEV, per germline (reference sequence). The V end was cut by 4 bases, the J end by 2 bases, with 8 bases between. The CDR3 runs to 13 residues. The CDR3 reads CASSWASNTEAFF. The CDR3 region has the DNA TGTGCCAGCAGTTGGGCCAGTAACACTGAAGCTTTCTTT.

The chain joins TRBV24-1 to TRBJ2-7; D might be TRBD2 (7 bases). Germline CDR1 is KGHDR and CDR2 is SFDVKD. The CDR3 sequence is 14 residues long. The V end lost 6 bases, the J end lost 5 bases, and 16 bases lay between the germline ends. In DNA form, the CDR3 reads TGTGCCACCAGTACGGGGGGCTTAGGCGACGAGCAGTACTTC. Protein sequence: CATSTGGLGDEQYF.

Points on this clone: One end of the junction fails to match germline, which may point to a read error. The rearrangement joins TRBV19 to TRBJ2-2, with 10 bases lining up with TRBD2. This CDR3 is built from 16 residues. CDR1 and CDR2 from the germline V gene are LNHDA and SQIVND (reference sequence). CDR3 nucleotides: TGTGCCAGTAGAATAGCGGGAGGATCTTCTGCCGGGGAGCTGTTTTTT. As protein: CASRIAGGSSAGELFF.

The J gene is TRBJ1-1, the V gene TRBV6-1, with no clear D. Trimming pared 3 bases from V and 5 bases from J, leaving 10 bases between. The CDR3 sequence is 13 residues long. Germline V lookup: CDR1 MNHNS, CDR2 SASEGT. The CDR3 is CASSELSVTEAFF. The CDR3 DNA is TGTGCCAGCAGTGAGCTCTCGGTGACTGAAGCTTTCTTT.

The gene calls are TRBV10-3 and TRBJ2-1; possibly TRBD2 for D (7 bases). The CDR3 sequence is 15 residues long. V shed 4 bases and J shed 7 bases, with 17 bases lying between them. Germline V gene data show CDR1 as ENHRY and CDR2 as SYGVKD. CDR3 coding DNA: TGTGCCATCAGTGCCCGGGTAGGGGGGGCAAATGAGCAGTTCTTC. It codes for CAISARVGGANEQFF.

A single count supports this clone. The chain links TRBV21-1 to TRBJ2-7; the table's TRBD1 call for D was not verified on the DNA. TRBV21-1 is flagged as a pseudogene. The length of the CDR3 is 12 residues. CDR3: CASRQGSHEQYF. The CDR3 nucleotides are TGTGCCAGCCGACAGGGTAGTCACGAGCAGTACTTC.

This sequence joins TRBV20-1 and TRBJ2-5, with 14 bases aligning to TRBD2. The CDR3 length is 15 residues. V lost 3 bases and J lost 4; bases outside the gene matches: 4. Germline CDR1 DFQATT, CDR2 SNEGSKA (reference sequence). CDR3 sequence reads: CSASGLAGGRETQYF. The CDR3 region has the DNA TGCAGTGCTAGTGGACTAGCGGGAGGTCGAGAGACCCAGTACTTC.

The gene calls are TRBV29-1 and TRBJ2-1, with 8 bases that match TRBD2. The V and J ends lost 6 bases and 6 bases, in that order; junction bases with no gene match: 7. This CDR3 has 13 residues. Germline V CDR1 and CDR2: SQVTM, ANQGSEA. The CDR3 loop reads CSVRAGGGNEQFF. The CDR3 DNA reads TGCAGCGTGCGTGCGGGGGGAGGCAATGAGCAGTTCTTC.

In nucleotides, the CDR3 is TGTGCCAGCAGCTTGGAACTTCCTAACTATGGCTACACCTTC. It is translated as CASSLELPNYGYTF. The chain uses TRBV5-8 and TRBJ1-2; D remains ambiguous. V was cut by 0 bases and J by 0 bases, with 6 bases left in between. Germline CDR1 and CDR2: SGHTS and YDEGEE. The CDR3 covers 14 residues.

The chain couples TRBV19 to TRBJ2-1, with 9 bases fitting TRBD2. Looked up from germline, CDR1 is LNHDA and CDR2 is SQIVND (reference sequence). Trimming took 1 base from V and 10 from J; bases not matched to a gene: 8. This CDR3 is 15 amino acids long. In DNA form, the CDR3 reads TGTGCCAGTAGTATAGGACAAGCGGGAGGTGACGAGCAGTTCTTC. As protein: CASSIGQAGGDEQFF.

The genes are TRBV6-5 and TRBJ2-7, with 7 bases fitting TRBD1. CDR3 length equals 15 residues. The V and J ends lost 0 bases and 2 bases, in that order; junction bases with no gene match: 4. Per germline, CDR1 MNHEY and CDR2 SVGAGI. CDR3 in DNA: TGTGCCAGCAGTTACTCGACAGGGAAAGCCTACGAGCAGTACTTC. Protein: CASSYSTGKAYEQYF.

This clone was seen a few times. The V and J genes are TRBV18 and TRBJ2-7; D is perhaps TRBD1 (6 bases). The CDR3 spans 14 residues. V gave up 5 bases and J gave up 1 base, with 12 bases separating them. In germline, CDR1 is KGHSH, CDR2 LQKENI. The CDR3 sequence is CASSTSQGSYEQYF. The DNA of the CDR3 is TGTGCCAGCTCAACGTCACAGGGTTCCTACGAGCAGTACTTC.